These 20 T cell receptor beta chains were all obtained from the same sample, sequenced in a study of OX40 agonist ivuxolimab in advanced cancers. Using immunoSEQ multiplex PCR, the repertoire was profiled, and TCRdb retains in-frame clones only, with some absent. In the table there are some 41,000 clones, roughly 90% of which are singletons. The input for sequencing was CD4+ or CD8+ T cells sorted from blood, taken in a trial of the OX40 agonist ivuxolimab. The receptors here all came from an adult with an advanced solid tumor such as melanoma, head and neck, liver or kidney cancer.

The rearrangement links TRBV5-4 to TRBJ2-3; unclear D gene. The CDR3 contains 14 residues. V lost 0 bases and J 1 base, leaving 6 bases between the germline ends. Germline lookup yields CDR1 SGHNT and CDR2 YYREEE (reference sequence). DNA of the CDR3: TGTGCCAGCAGCTTGGTTCAGGGCACAGATACGCAGTATTTT. Protein: CASSLVQGTDTQYF. Full variable domain (missing parts from reference TRBV5-4 and TRBJ2-3): ETGVTQSPTHLIKTRGQQVTLRCSSQSGHNTVSWYQQALGQGPQFIFQYYREEENGRGNFPPRFSGLQFPNYSSELNVNALELDDSALYLCASSLVQGTDTQYFGPGTRLTVL.

This chain uses TRBV4-2 with TRBJ1-6, with TRBD1 as a possible D gene (5 bases). The germline gives CDR1 LGHNA, CDR2 YNFKEQ. V gave up 4 bases and J gave up 10 bases, with 14 bases separating them. The CDR3 length is 14 residues. CDR3 nucleotides: TGTGCCAGCAGCCCGATGGGGGTGGGATCACCCCTCCACTTT. Protein product: CASSPMGVGSPLHF.

The rearrangement joins TRBV6-5 to TRBJ1-1; a weak D match, TRBD1 (6 bases). The CDR3 consists of 14 residues. Germline V gives CDR1 MNHEY, CDR2 SVGAGI. Trimming removed 5 bases from V and 6 bases from J, with 16 bases in between. CDR3: CASSKTGYDAEAFF. The DNA for the CDR3 is TGTGCCAGCAGTAAAACAGGGTATGACGCTGAAGCTTTCTTT.

The J gene is TRBJ2-3, the V gene TRBV15; D gene ambiguous. Germline assignment: CDR1 LNHNV and CDR2 YYDKDF (reference sequence). CDR3 length: 12 residues. V lost 4 bases and J lost 3, with 5 bases in between. The CDR3 DNA follows: TGTGCCACCAGCAAAGCGACAGATACGCAGTATTTT. Translating it yields CATSKATDTQYF.

This clone has just one count. The rearrangement joins TRBV2 to TRBJ1-2, with D maybe TRBD1 (5 bases). This CDR3 has 16 amino acids. V was pared by 5 bases and J by 7 bases, with 23 bases between. Germline V lookup: CDR1 SNHLY, CDR2 FYNNEI. The CDR3 protein is CASSQTYRDGASGYTF. CDR3 DNA: TGTGCCAGCAGTCAAACTTACCGGGACGGCGCAAGTGGCTACACCTTC.

The chain uses TRBV28 and TRBJ2-5; 10 nucleotides agree with TRBD1. Trimming took 7 bases from V and 4 from J; bases not matched to a gene: 3. This CDR3 comprises 13 residues. CDR1 is MDHEN and CDR2 is SYDVKM in the germline V gene. Here the CDR3 reads CASTRDRGETQYF. In DNA, the CDR3 is TGTGCCAGCACCCGGGACAGGGGAGAGACCCAGTACTTC.

The gene calls are TRBV27 and TRBJ2-1, with 7 nucleotides matching TRBD1. The CDR3 extends over 16 amino acids. Germline CDR1 and CDR2: MNHEY and SMNVEV (reference sequence). The ends lost 2 bases at V and 5 bases at J; junction bases unmatched: 9. For the CDR3, the DNA is TGTGCCAGCAGTTTAAAGGGGGCAACAAGACACAATGAGCAGTTCTTC. Translating it yields CASSLKGATRHNEQFF.

J is TRBJ1-1 and V is TRBV4-1, with TRBD1 matching over 9 bases. Per the germline V gene, CDR1 is MGHRA and CDR2 is YSYEKL. The CDR3 runs to 16 residues. Trimming removed 3 bases from V and 0 bases from J; junction bases left unmatched: 5. The CDR3 DNA follows: TGCGCCAGCAGCCACGGGACAGGGCTTATGAACACTGAAGCTTTCTTT. It is translated as CASSHGTGLMNTEAFF.

This clone came up once. Distinct nucleotide sequences in the sample also encode this CDR3. V gene TRBV7-3 combines with J gene TRBJ2-3; D remains ambiguous. V was pared by 3 bases and J by 0 bases, with 7 bases between. The germline gives CDR1 SGHTA, CDR2 FQGTGA. The CDR3 is 14 amino acids. CDR3 nucleotide sequence: TGTGCCAGCAGCTTGCAGAGTAGCACAGATACGCAGTATTTT. Translation: CASSLQSSTDTQYF.

The chain has TRBV28 and TRBJ2-5, with 8 bases aligning to TRBD1. Germline V CDR1 and CDR2: MDHEN, SYDVKM. Losses at the gene ends were 4 bases for V and 2 bases for J; bases not matched to a gene: 3. The CDR3 covers 14 residues. CDR3 DNA: TGTGCCAGCAGTTGGAGGGACAGGCAAGAGACCCAGTACTTC. This codes for CASSWRDRQETQYF. The whole variable domain, filled in from reference TRBV28 and TRBJ2-5, reads DVKVTQSSRYLVKRTGEKVFLECVQDMDHENMFWYRQDPGLGLRLIYFSYDVKMKEKGDIPEGYSVSREKKERFSLILESASTNQTSMYLCASSWRDRQETQYFGPGTRLLVL.

This sequence joins TRBV6-6 and TRBJ1-5; D gene uncertain. The germline V gene encodes CDR1 MNHNY and CDR2 SVGAGI (reference sequence). V lost 2 bases to trimming and J lost 2 bases, with 4 bases between them. The CDR3 loop spans 13 amino acids. The CDR3 DNA sequence: TGTGCCAGCAGTTACGGGGGCAATCAGCCCCAGCATTTT. Its translation is CASSYGGNQPQHF.

This clone was detected only once. This rearrangement joins TRBV7-9 to TRBJ2-3; D is unclear. Trimming stripped 3 bases from V and 2 bases from J, with 15 bases between. The CDR3 runs 16 residues. Germline loops: CDR1 SEHNR, CDR2 FQNEAQ (reference sequence). CDR3 amino acids: CASSLGRVGNTDTQYF. The DNA of the CDR3 is TGTGCCAGCAGCTTGGGAAGGGTAGGGAACACAGATACGCAGTATTTT.

The rearrangement links TRBV6-1 to TRBJ1-1; 9 nucleotides agree with TRBD1. CDR1 and CDR2 from the germline V gene are MNHNS and SASEGT. The CDR3 spans 15 residues. V dropped 4 bases and J dropped 2; count of bases not matched to a gene: 5. Here the CDR3 DNA reads TGTGCCAGCAGTGTACAGGGGGCGATTAACACTGAAGCTTTCTTT. As protein: CASSVQGAINTEAFF.

The count of this clone is one. The chain uses TRBV7-2 and TRBJ1-3; 7 bases are a match to TRBD1. The germline V gene encodes CDR1 SGHTA and CDR2 FQGNSA. The CDR3 loop spans 15 amino acids. The V segment lost 5 bases and the J segment 0 bases; nucleotides outside the gene matches: 4. CDR3 sequence (DNA): TGTGCCAGCAGCCGGGACAGCCACTCTGGAAACACCATATATTTT. This translates into CASSRDSHSGNTIYF.

The CDR3 DNA sequence: TGTGCCAGCAGCTCAACCGGGGGGAGCTCCTATAATTCACCCCTCCACTTT. This sequence encodes CASSSTGGSSYNSPLHF. This chain joins TRBV9 and TRBJ1-6, with a possible D match to TRBD1 (5 bases). CDR1 SGDLS and CDR2 YYNGEE come from the germline V gene. This CDR3 contains 17 residues. With 4 bases removed from V and 0 bases from J, the gap between germline ends came to 14 bases.

J is TRBJ2-1 and V is TRBV4-1; no firm D call. This CDR3 has 16 residues. From germline, CDR1 is MGHRA and CDR2 YSYEKL. V was trimmed by 3 bases and J by 4 bases, leaving 16 bases between them. The CDR3 loop is CASSQFSGVGYNEQFF. CDR3 coding DNA: TGCGCCAGCAGCCAGTTTAGTGGGGTTGGATACAATGAGCAGTTCTTC.

This clone was observed once. The CDR3 region has the DNA TGTGCCAGCAGCTTCGGGGGGGCCCGGGAGCAGTACTTC. This translates into CASSFGGAREQYF. The genes are TRBV7-2 and TRBJ2-7, with 8 bases aligning to TRBD2. V trimming: 3 bases; J trimming: 7 bases; junction bases outside the gene matches: 5. Germline V gives CDR1 SGHTA, CDR2 FQGNSA. The length of the CDR3 is 13 residues. Supplemented by reference TRBV7-2 and TRBJ2-7, the full variable domain reads GAGVSQSPSNKVTEKGKDVELRCDPISGHTALYWYRQSLGQGLEFLIYFQGNSAPDKSGLPSDRFSAERTGGSVSTLTIQRTQQEDSAVYLCASSFGGAREQYFGPGTRLTVT.

This sequence joins TRBV14 and TRBJ2-1; 8 bases match TRBD1. The germline V gene has CDR1 SGHDN and CDR2 FVKESK. The CDR3 has 17 residues. V trimming: 0 bases; J trimming: 3 bases; junction bases outside the gene matches: 7. CDR3 region: CASSQDLRTGGYNEQFF. The CDR3 coding sequence is TGTGCCAGCAGCCAAGATTTACGCACAGGGGGCTACAATGAGCAGTTCTTC.

This chain uses TRBV5-1 with TRBJ1-2; D unclear. CDR1 and CDR2 (germline): SGHRS, YFSETQ. This CDR3 has 13 amino acids. Between the trimmed V and J ends, which lost 3 bases and 7 bases, there was a span of 13 bases. As DNA, the CDR3 is TGCGCCAGCAGCTCCTTTCGGGAGGCTGGCTACACCTTC. This codes for CASSSFREAGYTF.

The chain combines TRBV23-1 with TRBJ1-5; 7 positions agree with TRBD1. TRBV23-1 is classed as an ORF, of uncertain function. V lost 3 bases to trimming and J lost 2 bases; unmatched junction nucleotides: 13. The CDR3 is made up of 18 amino acids. The CDR3 loop reads CASSHLWKRQGGNQPQHF. The CDR3 nucleotides are TGCGCCAGCAGTCACCTCTGGAAAAGACAGGGAGGCAATCAGCCCCAGCATTTT.